This entry features one T cell receptor (beta chain) sequence. TCRdb re-called the 5' RACE reads and gives one entry per CDR3 protein, without DNA. Its listing shows about 450,000 distinct CDR3 sequences. Germline assignment: CDR1 SGHVS and CDR2 FQNEAQ. CDR3 size: 15 residues. The data stem from a study of monozygotic twins with inflammatory bowel disease. This TCR was sampled from a human donor with ulcerative colitis or Crohn's disease, or a healthy co-twin of an affected twin (not recorded which). Sequencing was performed on blood. The chain joins TRBV7-8 to TRBJ2-7; TCRdb lists TRBD1, though no DNA is available to test this call. The CDR3 spells CASSSETGNLYEQYF.